The rows below give T cell receptor beta chains drawn from one sample of a study of response to subunit inactivated influenza vaccine. TCRdb fed the RT-PCR reads into MiXCR, producing one record per CDR3 protein. The sample lists 650,000 to 800,000 distinct CDR3 sequences; approximately 15% were seen once. The source material was PBMCs from blood, sampled around 14 days before vaccination. The source is a man in his forties or fifties who received an inactivated influenza vaccine. CDR3s include the opening cysteine and the closing phenylalanine or tryptophan. The D gene is left open where the match is weak. Some rows have no size entry. The others give once, few or many, or a class for an expanded clone.

v_call	clone_size	j_call	d_call	cdr3_aa	cdr3_nt
TRBV7-9	few	TRBJ2-3	-	CASSPPRWEEGDTQYF	TGTGCCAGCAGCCCCCCCCGATGGGAAGAAGGAGATACGCAGTATTTT
TRBV28	many	TRBJ2-3	-	CASSVLMDTQYF	TGTGCCAGCAGCGTACTAATGGATACGCAGTATTTT
TRBV20-1	-	TRBJ2-7	-	CSASLPSSYEQYF	TGCAGTGCTAGCCTCCCGAGCTCCTACGAGCAGTACTTC
TRBV5-4	-	TRBJ2-3	-	CASSLAIRKRVPSTDTQYF	TGTGCCAGCAGCTTGGCCATCCGTAAGCGGGTCCCTAGCACAGATACGCAGTATTTT
TRBV4-2	-	TRBJ1-5	TRBD1	CASSRATGDQPQHF	TGTGCCAGCAGCCGGGCGACAGGGGATCAGCCCCAGCATTTT
TRBV4-3	few	TRBJ2-3	TRBD1	CASSQQTTGGDTQYF	TGCGCCAGCAGCCAACAGACAACAGGGGGGGATACGCAGTATTTT
TRBV5-1	few	TRBJ2-3	-	CASSWGNLGGTDTQYF	TGCGCCAGCAGCTGGGGGAATTTAGGTGGCACAGATACGCAGTATTTT
TRBV7-3	few	TRBJ2-1	TRBD2	CASSPGTSPYNEQFF	TGTGCCAGCAGCCCCGGGACTAGTCCTTACAATGAGCAGTTCTTC
TRBV10-3	few	TRBJ2-3	-	CAITGGEADTQYF	TGTGCCATCACGGGCGGGGAGGCAGATACGCAGTATTTT
TRBV12-3/TRBV12-4	few	TRBJ2-1	-	CASTQDFSYNEQFF	TGTGCCAGCACCCAGGACTTCTCCTACAATGAGCAGTTCTTC
TRBV4-2	-	TRBJ1-6	-	CASSQVLVGEASPLHF	TGTGCCAGCAGCCAAGTTCTGGTGGGAGAAGCGTCACCCCTCCACTTT
TRBV19	once	TRBJ2-7	TRBD1	CASRPDREYEQYF	TGTGCCAGTAGACCAGACAGGGAGTACGAGCAGTACTTC
TRBV4-1	-	TRBJ2-4	-	CASSQVRARQGKNIQYF	TGCGCCAGCAGCCAAGTTCGGGCTCGGCAGGGCAAAAACATTCAGTACTTC
TRBV6-1	many	TRBJ2-1	-	CASSEGLARYNEQFF	TGTGCCAGCAGTGAGGGGCTAGCGAGATACAATGAGCAGTTCTTC